This T cell receptor (beta chain) was sequenced during a study of CXCR3-negative and CXCR3-positive naive CD8 T cells. About the research overall: The total count of TRB reads reached 110 million to 150 million, and each library contributed about 1.5 +/- 0.3 million. Study-wide results and caveats: Higher TRB CDR3 hydrophobicity marked CXCR3-positive naive cells relative to CXCR3-negative naive cells. Naive subsets showed comparable surface CD5, and TCR interaction strength was also inferred from TRB CDR3 physicochemistry.

Researchers prepared the TRB cDNA libraries using 5' RACE with UMI labels. Using the 5' RACE reads, TCRdb records one entry per CDR3 protein without DNA. This sample's table reports about 120,000 distinct CDR3 sequences. About this clonotype: Its antigen is as yet unknown.

The CDR3 consists of 12 residues. The germline V gene has CDR1 SGDLS and CDR2 YYNGEE. Sorts performed in triplicate captured 300,000 or so cells each from every CD8+ T cell subset. Sequenced sample: naive CXCR3- CD8+ T cells from blood. Specified subset: CD45RO-CCR7+CD27+CD95- naive CD8+ T cells lacking CXCR3 (TNR3-). The chain carries TRBV9 and TRBJ2-2. The TCR comes from a human donor in good health. Some clones in this sample may be carry-over from other donors' samples. The CDR3 is CASSVATGELFF.